The rows below give T cell receptor beta chains drawn from one sample of a study of blood T cells in healthy people across ages. TCRdb re-called the 5' RACE reads through MiXCR, storing one row per CDR3 protein. The sample holds over 1,500,000 distinct CDR3 sequences, 39% seen once. The sample consisted of blood. The receptors stem from a human donor in good health. Both conserved end residues are part of each CDR3. A D gene is named only where the DNA matches it firmly. Not every row has a clone size; where given, it reads once, few, many or a size class.

CDR3aa	CDR3nt	j_gene	d_gene	abundance	v_gene
CARSQGRENTEAFF	TGCGCCAGAAGCCAAGGTCGGGAGAACACTGAAGCTTTCTTT	TRBJ1-1	-	-	TRBV4-1
CAISETAGANVLTF	TGTGCCATCAGTGAGACTGCTGGGGCCAACGTCCTGACTTTC	TRBJ2-6	-	many	TRBV10-3
CASRTGPMGNTEAFF	TGTGCCAGCCGGACAGGCCCAATGGGGAACACTGAAGCTTTCTTT	TRBJ1-1	TRBD1	-	TRBV4-2
CSAMTGTDSYEQYF	TGCAGTGCGATGACCGGGACGGACTCTTACGAGCAGTACTTC	TRBJ2-7	-	-	TRBV20-1
CASSSGEWGPYEQYF	TGTGCCAGCAGCTCAGGGGAATGGGGGCCATACGAGCAGTACTTC	TRBJ2-7	-	-	TRBV13
CAISESTSGGTLLFEQYF	TGTGCCATCAGTGAGTCGACTAGCGGGGGCACCCTCCTTTTTGAGCAGTACTTC	TRBJ2-5	TRBD2	-	TRBV10-3
CSVDVSAQETQYF	TGCAGCGTTGATGTCAGCGCCCAAGAGACCCAGTACTTC	TRBJ2-5	-	-	TRBV29-1
CSARGQQETQYF	TGCAGCGCCCGGGGACAGCAAGAGACCCAGTACTTC	TRBJ2-5	TRBD1	many	TRBV20-1
CASSYGTANSGYTF	TGTGCCAGCAGCTACGGGACAGCTAATAGTGGCTACACCTTC	TRBJ1-2	TRBD1	-	TRBV7-2
CSVDEGLGSTIYF	TGCAGCGTTGACGAGGGGCTGGGAAGCACCATATATTTT	TRBJ1-3	-	-	TRBV29-1
CASSQRYRAFQSKNIQYF	TGTGCCAGCAGCCAGCGCTACAGGGCCTTTCAGTCCAAAAACATTCAGTACTTC	TRBJ2-4	-	few	TRBV7-2
CSASLGGEKLFF	TGCAGTGCTAGCTTGGGGGGTGAAAAACTGTTTTTT	TRBJ1-4	-	-	TRBV20-1
CATSDLSGEVNEQFF	TGTGCCACCAGTGATTTATCTGGGGAGGTCAATGAGCAGTTCTTC	TRBJ2-1	-	-	TRBV24-1
CASSAGASVYEQYF	TGTGCCAGCAGCGCCGGGGCTAGCGTGTACGAGCAGTACTTC	TRBJ2-7	-	-	TRBV9
CASSPSTVSYEQYF	TGCGCCAGCAGCCCTAGTACAGTTTCCTACGAGCAGTACTTC	TRBJ2-7	-	few	TRBV5-1
CASSIEAGETQYF	TGTGCCAGTAGTATAGAGGCGGGGGAGACCCAGTACTTC	TRBJ2-5	-	few	TRBV19
CASSQDWGGPDGYTF	TGTGCCAGCAGCCAAGATTGGGGAGGCCCGGACGGCTACACCTTC	TRBJ1-2	-	-	TRBV3-1
CSVEVDYQETQYF	TGCAGCGTTGAAGTGGACTACCAAGAGACCCAGTACTTC	TRBJ2-5	-	few	TRBV29-1
CASSQEPGGGNTIYF	TGCGCCAGCAGCCAAGAGCCAGGCGGTGGTAACACCATATATTTT	TRBJ1-3	-	-	TRBV4-3
CASSPMGQGAQGYTF	TGCGCCAGCAGCCCCATGGGACAGGGGGCTCAGGGCTACACCTTC	TRBJ1-2	TRBD1	few	TRBV5-1
CASSERRDGYGYTF	TGTGCCAGCAGTGAAAGGAGGGACGGCTATGGCTACACCTTC	TRBJ1-2	-	-	TRBV6-1
CASSVATAGPVAFF	TGTGCCAGCAGCGTAGCGACCGCGGGGCCGGTTGCTTTCTTT	TRBJ1-1	-	few	TRBV9
CSAWDRGNDEQFF	TGCAGTGCGTGGGACAGGGGGAACGATGAGCAGTTCTTC	TRBJ2-1	TRBD1	-	TRBV20-1
CASSYSGGRNTEAFF	TGTGCCAGCAGTTACTCGGGGGGCAGGAACACTGAAGCTTTCTTT	TRBJ1-1	-	few	TRBV6-2/TRBV6-3
CSVEDARAKTANYGYTF	TGCAGCGTTGAAGATGCCCGGGCAAAGACCGCTAACTATGGCTACACCTTC	TRBJ1-2	-	-	TRBV29-1
CSASIDYGYTF	TGCAGTGCCTCAATAGACTATGGCTACACCTTC	TRBJ1-2	-	-	TRBV20-1
CASSQDAARGNIQYF	TGTGCCAGCAGCCAAGATGCCGCTAGGGGAAACATTCAGTACTTC	TRBJ2-4	-	-	TRBV3-1
CASSSDRGLVDYTF	TGCGCCAGCAGCTCGGACAGGGGGTTGGTGGACTACACCTTC	TRBJ1-2	TRBD1	once	TRBV5-1
CASSSPGLEQFF	TGTGCCAGCAGCTCGCCAGGGTTGGAGCAGTTCTTC	TRBJ2-1	-	once	TRBV7-3
CASSFDDYGYTF	TGCGCCAGCAGCTTCGATGACTATGGCTACACCTTC	TRBJ1-2	-	-	TRBV5-1
CASTSVGGSYEQYF	TGTGCCAGCACATCAGTTGGGGGATCCTACGAGCAGTACTTC	TRBJ2-7	-	-	TRBV28
CASGFLESHEQFF	TGCGCCAGCGGCTTCTTGGAGAGCCATGAGCAGTTCTTC	TRBJ2-1	-	-	TRBV5-1
CASSGTRGLTDTQYF	TGTGCCAGCAGCGGAACACGGGGGCTCACAGATACGCAGTATTTT	TRBJ2-3	-	few	TRBV5-5
CASTWGAANDEQYF	TGTGCCAGCACCTGGGGGGCGGCAAATGACGAGCAGTACTTC	TRBJ2-7	-	once	TRBV7-2
CASSWLLWEGSYNEQFF	TGTGCCAGCAGTTGGCTCCTGTGGGAGGGCTCCTACAATGAGCAGTTCTTC	TRBJ2-1	TRBD2	-	TRBV6-2/TRBV6-3
CSARDARAGGRETQYF	TGCAGTGCTAGAGATGCCCGAGCGGGGGGGCGGGAGACCCAGTACTTC	TRBJ2-5	TRBD2	-	TRBV20-1
CASSRTRDISYEQYF	TGTGCCAGCAGCCGGACCCGGGACATCTCCTACGAGCAGTACTTC	TRBJ2-7	-	few	TRBV7-8
CSVSRDRDEQYF	TGCAGCGTAAGTCGGGACAGGGACGAGCAGTACTTC	TRBJ2-7	TRBD1	-	TRBV29-1
CASSPQGTGETQYF	TGTGCCAGCAGCCCACAGGGTACGGGGGAGACCCAGTACTTC	TRBJ2-5	-	few	TRBV11-2
CASTPGISNYGYTF	TGTGCCAGCACCCCAGGTATAAGCAACTATGGCTACACCTTC	TRBJ1-2	-	few	TRBV11-2
CSALLADQETQYF	TGCAGTGCTTTGCTGGCGGACCAAGAGACCCAGTACTTC	TRBJ2-5	-	-	TRBV20-1
CSARPSTGAGYTF	TGCAGTGCTAGACCCTCGACAGGGGCTGGCTACACCTTC	TRBJ1-2	TRBD1	-	TRBV20-1
CASSYSSAGQGNGYTF	TGTGCCAGCAGTTACTCCAGTGCGGGACAAGGAAATGGCTACACCTTC	TRBJ1-2	-	few	TRBV6-5